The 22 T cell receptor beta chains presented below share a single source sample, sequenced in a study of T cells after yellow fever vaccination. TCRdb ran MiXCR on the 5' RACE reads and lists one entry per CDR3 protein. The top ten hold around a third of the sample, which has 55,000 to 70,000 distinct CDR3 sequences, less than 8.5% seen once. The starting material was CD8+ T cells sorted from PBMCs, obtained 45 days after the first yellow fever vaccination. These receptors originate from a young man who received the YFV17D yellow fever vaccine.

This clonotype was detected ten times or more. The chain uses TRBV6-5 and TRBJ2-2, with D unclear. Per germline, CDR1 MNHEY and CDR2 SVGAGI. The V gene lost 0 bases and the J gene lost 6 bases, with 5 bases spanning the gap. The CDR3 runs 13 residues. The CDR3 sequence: CASSYSGSGELFF. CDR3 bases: TGTGCCAGCAGTTACTCAGGGTCCGGGGAGCTGTTTTTT.

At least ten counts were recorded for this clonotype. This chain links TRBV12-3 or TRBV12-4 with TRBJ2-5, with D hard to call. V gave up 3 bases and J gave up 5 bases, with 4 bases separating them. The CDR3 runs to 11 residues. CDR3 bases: TGTGCCAGCAGTTTTTGGGAGACCCAGTACTTC. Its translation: CASSFWETQYF.

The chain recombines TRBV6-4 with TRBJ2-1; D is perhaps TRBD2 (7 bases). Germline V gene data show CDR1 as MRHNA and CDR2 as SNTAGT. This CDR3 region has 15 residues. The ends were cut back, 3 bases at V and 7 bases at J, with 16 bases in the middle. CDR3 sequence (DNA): TGTGCCAGCAGTGATCTGGGGGGGGCCGGTAATGAGCAGTTCTTC. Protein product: CASSDLGGAGNEQFF.

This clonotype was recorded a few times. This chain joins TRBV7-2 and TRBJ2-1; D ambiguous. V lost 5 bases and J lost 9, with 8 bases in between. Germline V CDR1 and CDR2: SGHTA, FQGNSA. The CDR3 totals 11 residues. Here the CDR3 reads CASSPKGEQFF. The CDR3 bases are TGTGCCAGCAGCCCCAAAGGTGAGCAGTTCTTC.

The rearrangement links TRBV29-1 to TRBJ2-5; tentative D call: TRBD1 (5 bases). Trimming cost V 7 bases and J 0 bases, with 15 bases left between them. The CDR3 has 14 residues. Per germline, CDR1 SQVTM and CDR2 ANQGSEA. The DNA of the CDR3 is TGCAGCGGAGCCACGGACAAGTACCAAGAGACCCAGTACTTC. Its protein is CSGATDKYQETQYF.

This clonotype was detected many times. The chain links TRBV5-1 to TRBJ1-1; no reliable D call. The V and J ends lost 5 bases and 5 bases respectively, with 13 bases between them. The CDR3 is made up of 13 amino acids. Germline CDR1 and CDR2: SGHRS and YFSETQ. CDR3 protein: CASSLRWETEAFF. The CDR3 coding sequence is TGCGCCAGCAGTCTCAGGTGGGAAACTGAAGCTTTCTTT.

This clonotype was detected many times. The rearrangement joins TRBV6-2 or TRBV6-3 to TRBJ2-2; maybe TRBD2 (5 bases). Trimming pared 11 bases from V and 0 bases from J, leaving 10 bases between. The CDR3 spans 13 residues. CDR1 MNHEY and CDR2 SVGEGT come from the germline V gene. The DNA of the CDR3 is TGTGCCGCAATGGAGGCGAACACCGGGGAGCTGTTTTTT. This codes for CAAMEANTGELFF.

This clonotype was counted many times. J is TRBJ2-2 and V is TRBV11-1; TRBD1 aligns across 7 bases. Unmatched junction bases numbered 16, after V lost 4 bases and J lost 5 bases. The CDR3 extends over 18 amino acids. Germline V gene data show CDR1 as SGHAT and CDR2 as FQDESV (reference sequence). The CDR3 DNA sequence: TGTGCCAGCAGCTCTACGACACTTACAGGGGTTGTTACCGGGGAGCTGTTTTTT. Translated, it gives CASSSTTLTGVVTGELFF.

This CDR3 reads CASSEGSYNEQFF. CDR3 coding DNA: TGCGCCAGCTCAGAAGGCTCCTACAATGAGCAGTTCTTC. This sequence joins TRBV5-1 and TRBJ2-1; D gene unclear. CDR3 length: 13 amino acids. CDR1 SGHRS and CDR2 YFSETQ come from the germline V gene. Deletions cut 7 bases from V and 0 bases from J, with 8 bases between.

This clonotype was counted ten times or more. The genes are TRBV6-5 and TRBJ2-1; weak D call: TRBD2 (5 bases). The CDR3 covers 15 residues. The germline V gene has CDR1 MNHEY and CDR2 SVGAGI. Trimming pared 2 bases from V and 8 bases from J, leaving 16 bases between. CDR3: CASSYPTEGTDEQFF. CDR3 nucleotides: TGTGCCAGCAGTTACCCTACTGAGGGTACAGATGAGCAGTTCTTC.

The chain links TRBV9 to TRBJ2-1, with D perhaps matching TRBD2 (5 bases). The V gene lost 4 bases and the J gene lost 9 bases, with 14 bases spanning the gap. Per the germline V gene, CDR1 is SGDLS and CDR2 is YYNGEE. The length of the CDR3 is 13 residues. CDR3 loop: CASSPTGIPEQFF. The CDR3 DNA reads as TGTGCCAGCAGCCCAACCGGGATTCCTGAGCAGTTCTTC. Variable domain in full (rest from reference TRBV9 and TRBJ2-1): DSGVTQTPKHLITATGQRVTLRCSPRSGDLSVYWYQQSLDQGLQFLIQYYNGEERAKGNILERFSAQQFPDLHSELNLSSLELGDSALYFCASSPTGIPEQFFGPGTRLTVL.

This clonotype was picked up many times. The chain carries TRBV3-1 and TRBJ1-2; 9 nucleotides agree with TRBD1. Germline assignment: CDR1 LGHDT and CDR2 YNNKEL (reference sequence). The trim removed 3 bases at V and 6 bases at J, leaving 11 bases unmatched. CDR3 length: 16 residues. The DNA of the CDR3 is TGTGCCAGCAGCCACTACCCCGGGACAGGGAGCGATGGCTACACCTTC. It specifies CASSHYPGTGSDGYTF.

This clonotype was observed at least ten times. This chain's CDR3 is CSVPERDPNTGELFF. The CDR3, as DNA: TGCAGCGTACCCGAGCGCGACCCTAACACCGGGGAGCTGTTTTTT. This chain uses TRBV29-1 with TRBJ2-2; D not certain. Germline V CDR1 and CDR2: SQVTM, ANQGSEA. Trimming shortened V by 6 bases and J by 2 bases, and 16 bases separated the two germline ends. CDR3 size: 15 residues.

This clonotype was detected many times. The CDR3 reads CSAREDTGELFF. CDR3 nucleotides: TGCAGTGCTAGAGAAGACACCGGGGAGCTGTTTTTT. V gene TRBV20-1 combines with J gene TRBJ2-2, with no clear D. CDR1 is DFQATT and CDR2 is SNEGSKA in the germline V gene (reference sequence). CDR3 length: 12 residues. The V gene lost 0 bases and the J gene lost 3 bases, with 2 bases spanning the gap.

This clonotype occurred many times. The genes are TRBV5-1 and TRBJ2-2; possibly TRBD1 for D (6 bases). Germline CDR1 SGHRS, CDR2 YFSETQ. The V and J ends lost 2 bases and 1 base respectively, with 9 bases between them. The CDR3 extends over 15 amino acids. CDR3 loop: CASSFKQGNTGELFF. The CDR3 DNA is TGCGCCAGCAGCTTCAAACAGGGGAACACCGGGGAGCTGTTTTTT.

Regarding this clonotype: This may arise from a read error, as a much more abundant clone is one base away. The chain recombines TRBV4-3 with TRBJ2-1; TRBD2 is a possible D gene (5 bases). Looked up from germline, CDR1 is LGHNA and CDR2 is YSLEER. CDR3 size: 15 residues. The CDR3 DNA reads TGCACCAGCAGCCAAGAGAGGGTTCAGTACAATGAGCAGTTCTTC. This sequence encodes CTSSQERVQYNEQFF.

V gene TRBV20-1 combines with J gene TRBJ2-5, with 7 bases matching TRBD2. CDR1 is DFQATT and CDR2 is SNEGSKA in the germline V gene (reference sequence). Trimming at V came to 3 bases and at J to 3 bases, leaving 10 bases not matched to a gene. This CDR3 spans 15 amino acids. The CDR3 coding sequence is TGCAGTGCTAGGGGAGCGGGATTCAAAGAAGAGACCCAGTACTTC. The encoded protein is CSARGAGFKEETQYF.

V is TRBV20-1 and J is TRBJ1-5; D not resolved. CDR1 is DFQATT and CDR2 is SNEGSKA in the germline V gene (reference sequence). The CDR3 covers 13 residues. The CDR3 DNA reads TGCAGCCCACTGGGGTATAGCAATCAGCCCCAGCATTTT. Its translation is CSPLGYSNQPQHF.

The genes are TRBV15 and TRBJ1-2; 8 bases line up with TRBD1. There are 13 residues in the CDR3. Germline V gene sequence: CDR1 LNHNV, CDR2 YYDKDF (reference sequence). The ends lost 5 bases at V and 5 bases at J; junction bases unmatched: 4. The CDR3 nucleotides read TGTGCCACCAGCCCGACAGGGGCATATGGCTACACCTTC. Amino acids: CATSPTGAYGYTF.

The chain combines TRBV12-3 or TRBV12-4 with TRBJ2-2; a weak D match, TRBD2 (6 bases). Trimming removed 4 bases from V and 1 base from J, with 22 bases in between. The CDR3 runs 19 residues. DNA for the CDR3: TGTGCCAGCAGTTCAAACCGGGACTCACCGGATCTGAACACCGGGGAGCTGTTTTTT. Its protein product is CASSSNRDSPDLNTGELFF.

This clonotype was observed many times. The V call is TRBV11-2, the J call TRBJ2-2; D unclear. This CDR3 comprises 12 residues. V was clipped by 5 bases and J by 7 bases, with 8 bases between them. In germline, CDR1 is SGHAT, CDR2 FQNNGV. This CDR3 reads CASSLVHGELFF. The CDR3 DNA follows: TGTGCCAGCAGCCTTGTCCACGGGGAGCTGTTTTTT.

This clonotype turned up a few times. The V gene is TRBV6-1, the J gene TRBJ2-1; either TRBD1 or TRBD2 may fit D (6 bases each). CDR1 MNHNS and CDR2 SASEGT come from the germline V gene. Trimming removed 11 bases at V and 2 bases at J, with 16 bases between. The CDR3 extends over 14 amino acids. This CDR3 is CAAGGGTAYNEQFF. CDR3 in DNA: TGTGCCGCCGGGGGCGGGACGGCCTACAATGAGCAGTTCTTC.